This T cell receptor (beta chain) was found in a study of early T cells in non-severe SARS-CoV-2 infection. This clonotype was detected ten times or more. Individual cDNA molecules each received unique molecular identifiers attached to them. TCRdb used MiXCR to reprocess the 5' RACE reads, holding one entry per CDR3 protein. The repertoire holds approximately 37,000 distinct CDR3 sequences, roughly 5.4% seen once, with 6% to 7% in the top ten. The V gene's germline CDR1 is DFQATT and CDR2 SNEGSKA (reference sequence). V shed 0 bases and J shed 3 bases, with 17 bases lying between them. The CDR3 loop spans 16 amino acids.

The source material was whole blood, sampled at baseline. The J gene is TRBJ2-5, the V gene TRBV20-1; D could derive from TRBD1 or TRBD2 (5 bases each). The clonotype was recovered from an adult who was a healthcare worker with PCR-confirmed SARS-CoV-2 infection or an uninfected control (not recorded which). CDR3 sequence (DNA): TGCAGTGCTAGAGATCCCGGGACCCGAGGGAAAGAGACCCAGTACTTC. The encoded protein is CSARDPGTRGKETQYF.